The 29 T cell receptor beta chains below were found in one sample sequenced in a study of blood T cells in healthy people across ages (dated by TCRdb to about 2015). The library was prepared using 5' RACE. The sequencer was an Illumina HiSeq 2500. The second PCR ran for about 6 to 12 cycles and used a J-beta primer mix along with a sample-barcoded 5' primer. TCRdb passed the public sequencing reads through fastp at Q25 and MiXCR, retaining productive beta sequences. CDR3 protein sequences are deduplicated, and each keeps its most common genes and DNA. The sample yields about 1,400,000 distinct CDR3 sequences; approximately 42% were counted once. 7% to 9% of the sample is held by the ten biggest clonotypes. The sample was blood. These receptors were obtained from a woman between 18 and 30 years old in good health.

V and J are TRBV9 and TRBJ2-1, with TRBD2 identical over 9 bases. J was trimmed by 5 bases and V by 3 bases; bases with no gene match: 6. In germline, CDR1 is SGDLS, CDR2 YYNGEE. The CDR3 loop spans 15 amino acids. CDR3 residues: CASSEAGTSNNEQFF. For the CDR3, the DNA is TGTGCCAGCAGCGAGGCCGGGACTAGCAACAATGAGCAGTTCTTC.

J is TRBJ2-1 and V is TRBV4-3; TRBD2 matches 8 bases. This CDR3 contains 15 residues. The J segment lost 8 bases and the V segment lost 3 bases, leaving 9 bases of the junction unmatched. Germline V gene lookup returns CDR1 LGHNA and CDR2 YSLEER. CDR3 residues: CASSHGGGLRDEQFF. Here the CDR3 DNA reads TGCGCCAGCAGCCACGGGGGGGGCCTGAGGGATGAGCAGTTCTTC.

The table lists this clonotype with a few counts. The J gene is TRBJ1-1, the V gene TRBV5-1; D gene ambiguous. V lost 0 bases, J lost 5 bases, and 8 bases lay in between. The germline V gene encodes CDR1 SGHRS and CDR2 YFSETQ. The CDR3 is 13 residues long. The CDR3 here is CASSLELRTEAFF. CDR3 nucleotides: TGCGCCAGCAGCTTGGAATTGAGGACTGAAGCTTTCTTT.

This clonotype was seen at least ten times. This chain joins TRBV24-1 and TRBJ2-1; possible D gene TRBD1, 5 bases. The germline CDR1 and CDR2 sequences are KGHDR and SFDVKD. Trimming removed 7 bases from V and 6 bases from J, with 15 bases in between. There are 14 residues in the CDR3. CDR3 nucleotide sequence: TGTGCCACCAGGTCAGGGTTAGGCTCCAATGAGCAGTTCTTC. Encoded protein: CATRSGLGSNEQFF.

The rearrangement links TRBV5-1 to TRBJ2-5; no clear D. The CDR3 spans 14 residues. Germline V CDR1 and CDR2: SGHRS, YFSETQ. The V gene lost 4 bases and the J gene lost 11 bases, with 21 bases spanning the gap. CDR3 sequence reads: CASSPQGTLGEQYF. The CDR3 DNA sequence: TGCGCCAGCAGCCCCCAAGGAACATTGGGTGAGCAGTACTTC.

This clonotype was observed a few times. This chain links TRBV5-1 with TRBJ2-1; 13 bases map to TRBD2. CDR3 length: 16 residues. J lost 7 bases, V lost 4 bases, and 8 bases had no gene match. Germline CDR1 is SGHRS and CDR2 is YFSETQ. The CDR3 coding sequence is TGCGCCAGCAGCCCCCTCACTAGCGGGGGGGCTAATGAGCAGTTCTTC. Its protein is CASSPLTSGGANEQFF.

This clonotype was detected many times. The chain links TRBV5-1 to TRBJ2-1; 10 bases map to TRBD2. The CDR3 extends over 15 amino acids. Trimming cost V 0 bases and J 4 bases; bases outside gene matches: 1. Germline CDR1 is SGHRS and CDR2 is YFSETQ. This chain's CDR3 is CASSLASGGYNEQFF. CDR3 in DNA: TGCGCCAGCAGCTTGGCTAGCGGGGGATACAATGAGCAGTTCTTC. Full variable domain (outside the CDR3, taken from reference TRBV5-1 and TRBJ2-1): KAGVTQTPRYLIKTRGQQVTLSCSPISGHRSVSWYQQTPGQGLQFLFEYFSETQRNKGNFPGRFSGRQFSNSRSEMNVSTLELGDSALYLCASSLASGGYNEQFFGPGTRLTVL.

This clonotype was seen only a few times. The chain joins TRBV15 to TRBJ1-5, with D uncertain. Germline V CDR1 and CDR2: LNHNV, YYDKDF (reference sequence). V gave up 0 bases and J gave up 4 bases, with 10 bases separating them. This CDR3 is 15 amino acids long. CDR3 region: CATSRDDQENQPQHF. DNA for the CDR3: TGTGCCACCAGCAGAGATGATCAGGAGAATCAGCCCCAGCATTTT.

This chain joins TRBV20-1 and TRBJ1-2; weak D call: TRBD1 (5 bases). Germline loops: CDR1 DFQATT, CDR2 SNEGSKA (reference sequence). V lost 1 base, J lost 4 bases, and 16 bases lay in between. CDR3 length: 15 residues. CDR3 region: CSARGPNTRAYGYTF. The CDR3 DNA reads TGCAGTGCTAGAGGACCGAATACCAGGGCCTATGGCTACACCTTC.

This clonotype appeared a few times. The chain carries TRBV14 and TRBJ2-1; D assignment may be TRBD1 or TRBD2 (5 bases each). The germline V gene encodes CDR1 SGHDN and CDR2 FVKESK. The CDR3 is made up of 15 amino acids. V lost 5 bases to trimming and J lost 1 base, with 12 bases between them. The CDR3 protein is CASSSLGDSYNEQFF. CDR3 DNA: TGTGCCAGCAGCTCTTTGGGGGATTCCTACAATGAGCAGTTCTTC.

This chain's CDR3 is CASSLAASGGTQETQFF. The CDR3 nucleotides are TGCGCCAGCAGCTTGGCGGCTAGCGGGGGCACTCAAGAGACCCAGTTCTTC. The genes are TRBV5-1 and TRBJ2-1; 10 bases map to TRBD2. V dropped 0 bases and J dropped 13; count of bases not matched to a gene: 16. The germline gives CDR1 SGHRS, CDR2 YFSETQ. The CDR3 contains 17 residues.

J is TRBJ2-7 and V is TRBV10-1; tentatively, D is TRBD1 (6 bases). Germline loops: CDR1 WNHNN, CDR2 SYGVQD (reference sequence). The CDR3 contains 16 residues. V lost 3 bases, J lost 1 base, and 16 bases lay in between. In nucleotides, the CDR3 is TGCGCCAGCAGTGACGCCGGGATAACAGGGTCCTACGAGCAGTACTTC. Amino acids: CASSDAGITGSYEQYF.

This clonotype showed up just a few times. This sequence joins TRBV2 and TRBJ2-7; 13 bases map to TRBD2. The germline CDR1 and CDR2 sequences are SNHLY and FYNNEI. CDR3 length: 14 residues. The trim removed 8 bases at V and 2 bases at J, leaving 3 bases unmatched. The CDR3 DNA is TGTGCCAGCGTGACTAGCGGGGGGACCTACGAGCAGTACTTC. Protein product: CASVTSGGTYEQYF.

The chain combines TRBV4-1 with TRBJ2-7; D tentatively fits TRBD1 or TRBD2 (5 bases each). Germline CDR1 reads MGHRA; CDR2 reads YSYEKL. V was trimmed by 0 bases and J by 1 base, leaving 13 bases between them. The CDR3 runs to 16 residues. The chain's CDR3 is CASSQDIGALSYEQYF. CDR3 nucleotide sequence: TGCGCCAGCAGCCAAGATATCGGGGCTCTTTCCTACGAGCAGTACTTC.

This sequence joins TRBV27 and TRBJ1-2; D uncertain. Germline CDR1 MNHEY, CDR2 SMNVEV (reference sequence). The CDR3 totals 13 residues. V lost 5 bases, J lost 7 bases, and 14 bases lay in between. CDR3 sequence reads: CASSNEQLSGYTF. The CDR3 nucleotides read TGTGCCAGCAGTAACGAGCAGCTGAGTGGCTACACCTTC.

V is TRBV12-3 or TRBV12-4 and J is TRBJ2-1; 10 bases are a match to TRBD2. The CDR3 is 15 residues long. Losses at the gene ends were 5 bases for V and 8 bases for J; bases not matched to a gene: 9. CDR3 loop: CASSPRLAGADEQFF. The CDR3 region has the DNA TGTGCCAGCAGTCCCCGGCTAGCGGGAGCCGATGAGCAGTTCTTC.

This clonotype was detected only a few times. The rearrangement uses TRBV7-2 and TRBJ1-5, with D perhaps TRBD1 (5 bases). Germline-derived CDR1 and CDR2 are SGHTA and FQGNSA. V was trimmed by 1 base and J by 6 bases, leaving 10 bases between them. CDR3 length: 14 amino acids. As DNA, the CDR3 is TGTGCCAGCAGCTTAGTGGCAGGGAGTCAGCCCCAGCATTTT. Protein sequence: CASSLVAGSQPQHF.

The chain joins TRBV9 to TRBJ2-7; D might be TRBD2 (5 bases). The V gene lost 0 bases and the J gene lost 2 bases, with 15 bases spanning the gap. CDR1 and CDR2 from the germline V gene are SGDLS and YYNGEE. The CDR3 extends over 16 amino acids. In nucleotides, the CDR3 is TGTGCCAGCAGCGTAGCTGCTGCCTCGACTACCTACGAGCAGTACTTC. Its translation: CASSVAAASTTYEQYF.

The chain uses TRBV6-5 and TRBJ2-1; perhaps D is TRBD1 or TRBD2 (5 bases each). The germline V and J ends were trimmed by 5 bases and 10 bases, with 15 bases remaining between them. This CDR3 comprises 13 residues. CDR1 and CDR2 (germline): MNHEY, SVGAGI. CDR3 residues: CASSRDRCREQFF. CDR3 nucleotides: TGTGCCAGCAGTCGGGACCGCTGTCGGGAGCAGTTCTTC.

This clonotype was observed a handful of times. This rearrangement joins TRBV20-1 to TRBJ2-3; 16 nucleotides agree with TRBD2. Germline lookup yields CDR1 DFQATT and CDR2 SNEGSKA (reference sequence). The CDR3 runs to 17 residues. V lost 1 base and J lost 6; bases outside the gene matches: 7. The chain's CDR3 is CSARGGTSGGVRDTQYF. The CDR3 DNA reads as TGCAGTGCTAGAGGAGGGACTAGCGGGGGGGTAAGGGATACGCAGTATTTT.

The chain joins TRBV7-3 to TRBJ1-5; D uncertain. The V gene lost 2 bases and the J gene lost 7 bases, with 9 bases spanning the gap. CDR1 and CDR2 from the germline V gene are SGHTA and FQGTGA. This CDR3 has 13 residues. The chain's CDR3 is CASSLEPTQPQHF. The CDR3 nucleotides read TGTGCCAGCAGCTTAGAACCTACCCAGCCCCAGCATTTT.

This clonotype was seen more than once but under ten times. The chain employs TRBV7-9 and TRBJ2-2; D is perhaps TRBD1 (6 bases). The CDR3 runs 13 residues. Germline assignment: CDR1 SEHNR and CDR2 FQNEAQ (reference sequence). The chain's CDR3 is CVLEGGIAGELFF. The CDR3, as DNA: TGTGTCCTAGAAGGGGGAATTGCCGGGGAGCTGTTTTTT.

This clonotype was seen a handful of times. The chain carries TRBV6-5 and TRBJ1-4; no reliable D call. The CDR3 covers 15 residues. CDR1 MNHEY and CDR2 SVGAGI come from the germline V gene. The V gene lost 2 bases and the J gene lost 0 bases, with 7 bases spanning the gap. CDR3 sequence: CASSYGGATNEKLFF. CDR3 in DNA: TGTGCCAGCAGTTACGGCGGTGCAACTAATGAAAAACTGTTTTTT.

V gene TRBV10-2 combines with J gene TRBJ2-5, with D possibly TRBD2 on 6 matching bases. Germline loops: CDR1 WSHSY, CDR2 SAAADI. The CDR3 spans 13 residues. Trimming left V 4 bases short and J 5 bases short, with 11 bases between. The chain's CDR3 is CASSVGRLETQYF. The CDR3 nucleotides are TGCGCCAGCAGTGTGGGGAGGCTGGAGACCCAGTACTTC.

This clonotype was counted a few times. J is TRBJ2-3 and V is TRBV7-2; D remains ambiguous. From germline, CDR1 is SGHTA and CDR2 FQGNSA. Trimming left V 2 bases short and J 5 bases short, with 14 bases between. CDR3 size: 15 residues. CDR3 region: CASSLRSLPVDTQYF. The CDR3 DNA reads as TGTGCCAGCAGCTTACGGTCTCTTCCCGTAGATACGCAGTATTTT.

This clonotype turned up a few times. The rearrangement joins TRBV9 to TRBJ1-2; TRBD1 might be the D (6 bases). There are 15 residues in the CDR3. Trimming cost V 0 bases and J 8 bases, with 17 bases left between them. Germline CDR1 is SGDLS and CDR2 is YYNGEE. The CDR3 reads CASSVATGQKFGYTF. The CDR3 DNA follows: TGTGCCAGCAGCGTAGCTACCGGACAGAAGTTCGGCTACACCTTC.

The CDR3 DNA follows: TGCGCCAGCAGCGGGGGGGACAGCTCCCCCGAGACCCAGTACTTC. This translates into CASSGGDSSPETQYF. The chain combines TRBV5-1 with TRBJ2-5, with D perhaps TRBD1 or TRBD2 (7 bases each). Germline V gives CDR1 SGHRS, CDR2 YFSETQ. CDR3 length equals 15 residues. Trimming shortened V by 4 bases and J by 5 bases, and 18 bases separated the two germline ends.

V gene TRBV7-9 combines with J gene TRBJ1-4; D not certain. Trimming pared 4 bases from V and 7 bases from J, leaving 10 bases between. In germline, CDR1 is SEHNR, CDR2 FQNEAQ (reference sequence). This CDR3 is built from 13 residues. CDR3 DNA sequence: TGTGCCAGCAGCTCCCAATACGGTGAAAAACTGTTTTTT. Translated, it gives CASSSQYGEKLFF.

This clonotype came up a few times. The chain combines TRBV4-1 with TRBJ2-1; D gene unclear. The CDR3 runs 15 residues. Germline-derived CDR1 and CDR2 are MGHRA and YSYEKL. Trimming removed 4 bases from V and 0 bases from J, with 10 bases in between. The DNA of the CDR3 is TGCGCCAGCAGCCTGACAAAGAGCTCCTACAATGAGCAGTTCTTC. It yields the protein CASSLTKSSYNEQFF.